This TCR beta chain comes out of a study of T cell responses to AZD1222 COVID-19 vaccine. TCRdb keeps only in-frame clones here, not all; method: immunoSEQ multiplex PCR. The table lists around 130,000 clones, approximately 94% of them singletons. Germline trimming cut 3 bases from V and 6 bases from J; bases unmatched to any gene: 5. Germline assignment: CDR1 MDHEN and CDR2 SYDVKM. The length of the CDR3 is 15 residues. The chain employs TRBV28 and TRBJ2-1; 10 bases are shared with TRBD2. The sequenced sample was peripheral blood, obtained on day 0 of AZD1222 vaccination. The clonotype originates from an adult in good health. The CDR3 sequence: CASSFLAGESNEQFF. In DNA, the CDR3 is TGTGCCAGCAGTTTCCTAGCGGGAGAGTCCAATGAGCAGTTCTTC.